Listed here are 17 T cell receptor beta chains from one sample, sequenced in a study of shared clonotypes between healthy human individuals. CD45RO-negative, CCR7-selected cells formed the naive CD8 fraction, which excluded terminally differentiated effector memory CD45RA+ cells. Clones were sequenced by immunoSEQ multiplex PCR, and TCRdb holds only the in-frame ones, with some missing. The sample consists of 1.5 million to 2.5 million clones, about 95% of them appearing once. Sequencing was done on a sample of naive CD8+ T cells sorted from blood. The receptors derive from a man between 18 and 35 years old in good health.

For this clone: This CDR3 is also generated by other DNA sequences in the sample. This chain links TRBV4-1 with TRBJ1-5; D is ambiguous. The CDR3 spans 12 residues. With 0 bases removed from V and 7 bases from J, the gap between germline ends came to 4 bases. Germline CDR1 is MGHRA and CDR2 is YSYEKL. The CDR3 is CASSQEGQPQHF. The CDR3 DNA follows: TGCGCCAGCAGCCAAGAAGGGCAGCCCCAGCATTTT.

This sequence joins TRBV14 and TRBJ2-7; 9 nucleotides line up with TRBD1. Germline CDR1 is SGHDN and CDR2 is FVKESK. The CDR3 contains 15 residues. After removal of 1 base from V and 7 bases from J, the junction contained 8 bases not matched to a gene. The CDR3 DNA sequence: TGTGCCAGCAGCCAAGGGACAGGGGAGGGCGAAGAGCAGTACTTC. Translated, it gives CASSQGTGEGEEQYF.

This chain connects TRBV27 to TRBJ2-7, with 7 nucleotides matching TRBD2. CDR1 MNHEY and CDR2 SMNVEV come from the germline V gene (reference sequence). V was pared by 7 bases and J by 3 bases, with 12 bases of the junction left unmatched. The CDR3 runs 15 residues. Here the CDR3 DNA reads TGTGCCAGCATACCGGCGGGGGTGGGGGTCTACGAGCAGTACTTC. Amino acid sequence: CASIPAGVGVYEQYF.

Concerning this clone itself: The same CDR3 also results from other DNA sequences found in this sample. The genes are TRBV27 and TRBJ2-7; D call uncertain. Germline lookup yields CDR1 MNHEY and CDR2 SMNVEV (reference sequence). The CDR3 runs 13 residues. V was trimmed by 3 bases and J by 0 bases, leaving 6 bases between them. The CDR3 protein is CASSLGLSYEQYF. In DNA, the CDR3 is TGTGCCAGCAGTTTGGGCCTCTCCTACGAGCAGTACTTC.

V is TRBV13 and J is TRBJ1-2; unclear D gene. The V gene lost 5 bases and the J gene lost 4 bases, with 17 bases spanning the gap. The CDR3 has 15 amino acids. The germline V gene has CDR1 PRHDT and CDR2 FYEKMQ (reference sequence). As DNA, the CDR3 is TGTGCCAGCAGCACAAGGACGGCGGGTGGCTATGGCTACACCTTC. Its translation: CASSTRTAGGYGYTF. Supplemented by reference TRBV13 and TRBJ1-2, the full variable domain reads AAGVIQSPRHLIKEKRETATLKCYPIPRHDTVYWYQQGPGQDPQFLISFYEKMQSDKGSIPDRFSAQQFSDYHSELNMSSLELGDSALYFCASSTRTAGGYGYTFGSGTRLTVV.

The chain recombines TRBV27 with TRBJ2-7; 15 bases line up with TRBD2. Per the germline V gene, CDR1 is MNHEY and CDR2 is SMNVEV (reference sequence). V was clipped by 5 bases and J by 1 base; unmatched bases: 3. The CDR3 has 16 amino acids. The CDR3 sequence: CASSPGLAGGSYEQYF. In DNA, the CDR3 is TGTGCCAGCAGTCCCGGACTAGCGGGAGGGTCCTACGAGCAGTACTTC.

Turning to this clone: The same CDR3 is also encoded by other DNA sequences in this sample. This sequence joins TRBV19 and TRBJ2-2; perhaps TRBD1 as D (6 bases). V was trimmed by 3 bases and J by 3 bases, leaving 14 bases between them. CDR1 is LNHDA and CDR2 is SQIVND in the germline V gene (reference sequence). The CDR3 has 16 residues. CDR3 coding DNA: TGTGCCAGTAGTATCCCCCAGGGGATCGACACCGGGGAGCTGTTTTTT. This gives the protein CASSIPQGIDTGELFF.

This chain connects TRBV5-4 to TRBJ2-7, with a weak D call TRBD1 (6 bases). This CDR3 comprises 15 residues. Germline CDR1 is SGHNT and CDR2 is YYREEE (reference sequence). With 4 bases removed from V and 2 bases from J, the gap between germline ends came to 16 bases. CDR3 nucleotides: TGTGCCAGCAGCCCCGACCAGGGGATGACCTACGAGCAGTACTTC. This sequence encodes CASSPDQGMTYEQYF.

J is TRBJ2-1 and V is TRBV29-1; maybe TRBD1 (6 bases). CDR1 is SQVTM and CDR2 is ANQGSEA in the germline V gene. The CDR3 covers 12 residues. Trimming left V 7 bases short and J 8 bases short, with 15 bases between. CDR3 coding DNA: TGCAGCGCCGAGGTCAGGGGCTATGAGCAGTTCTTC. Its protein is CSAEVRGYEQFF.

This chain joins TRBV27 and TRBJ2-2, with 8 bases matching TRBD2. CDR3 size: 13 residues. Per germline, CDR1 MNHEY and CDR2 SMNVEV (reference sequence). The V gene end was trimmed by 0 bases and the J gene end by 15 bases; junction bases not matched to a gene: 6. The CDR3 reads CASSLSVGTRVFF. The CDR3 DNA reads as TGTGCCAGCAGTTTATCGGTCGGGACTAGAGTGTTTTTT.

The V and J genes are TRBV12-5 and TRBJ2-5; D ambiguous. Germline V gives CDR1 LGHNT, CDR2 FRNRAP. The germline V and J ends were trimmed by 3 bases and 1 base, with 18 bases remaining between them. The CDR3 extends over 17 amino acids. The CDR3 sequence: CASGFSLVDPFQETQYF. The DNA for the CDR3 is TGTGCTAGTGGTTTTTCATTGGTGGACCCTTTCCAAGAGACCCAGTACTTC.

The genes are TRBV6-5 and TRBJ2-7; the match to TRBD1 covers 11 bases. The CDR3 loop spans 16 amino acids. V shed 0 bases and J 3 bases; nucleotides not matched to a gene: 4. The V gene's germline CDR1 is MNHEY and CDR2 SVGAGI. As DNA, the CDR3 is TGTGCCAGCAGTTACTCGGCCGGGACAGGGGGCTACGAGCAGTACTTC. Its translation: CASSYSAGTGGYEQYF.

The J gene is TRBJ2-1, the V gene TRBV7-9; possible D gene TRBD2, 6 bases. V lost 1 base, J lost 9 bases, and 13 bases lay in between. From germline, CDR1 is SEHNR and CDR2 FQNEAQ (reference sequence). The CDR3 consists of 14 residues. CDR3 coding DNA: TGTGCCAGCAGCTTAGGTCGGGGGTACGGTGAGCAGTTCTTC. This codes for CASSLGRGYGEQFF.

The genes are TRBV4-1 and TRBJ2-6; D perhaps matches TRBD2 (6 bases). Trimming left V 7 bases short and J 0 bases short, with 16 bases between. This CDR3 contains 17 residues. Germline V CDR1 and CDR2: MGHRA, YSYEKL. Here the CDR3 reads CASKETGDYSGANVLTF. The CDR3 DNA sequence: TGCGCCAGCAAGGAGACGGGAGATTACTCTGGGGCCAACGTCCTGACTTTC.

This chain uses TRBV28 with TRBJ1-6, with a weak D call TRBD1 (5 bases). Germline lookup yields CDR1 MDHEN and CDR2 SYDVKM. The CDR3 loop spans 18 amino acids. V was trimmed by 6 bases and J by 0 bases, leaving 18 bases between them. The CDR3 protein is CASRHLRGVSSYNSPLHF. The CDR3 nucleotides are TGTGCCAGCAGGCACCTTAGGGGCGTGAGCTCCTATAATTCACCCCTCCACTTT.

In regard to this clone: Other DNA sequences from this sample encode an identical CDR3 as well. The V call is TRBV9, the J call TRBJ1-1; D gene unclear. Germline V CDR1 and CDR2: SGDLS, YYNGEE. This CDR3 is built from 13 residues. Trimming cost V 0 bases and J 5 bases, with 8 bases left between them. CDR3 amino acids: CASSVGGRTEAFF. In DNA, the CDR3 is TGTGCCAGCAGCGTAGGCGGCCGGACTGAAGCTTTCTTT.

Comments on this clone: In the same sample, other DNA sequences code for this CDR3. The V and J genes are TRBV19 and TRBJ2-7, with 12 bases lining up with TRBD2. The V segment lost 5 bases and the J segment 1 base; nucleotides outside the gene matches: 3. The germline gives CDR1 LNHDA, CDR2 SQIVND (reference sequence). The length of the CDR3 is 15 residues. CDR3 in amino acids: CASSPGLAGSYEQYF. The CDR3, as DNA: TGTGCCAGTAGTCCGGGACTAGCGGGTTCCTACGAGCAGTACTTC.